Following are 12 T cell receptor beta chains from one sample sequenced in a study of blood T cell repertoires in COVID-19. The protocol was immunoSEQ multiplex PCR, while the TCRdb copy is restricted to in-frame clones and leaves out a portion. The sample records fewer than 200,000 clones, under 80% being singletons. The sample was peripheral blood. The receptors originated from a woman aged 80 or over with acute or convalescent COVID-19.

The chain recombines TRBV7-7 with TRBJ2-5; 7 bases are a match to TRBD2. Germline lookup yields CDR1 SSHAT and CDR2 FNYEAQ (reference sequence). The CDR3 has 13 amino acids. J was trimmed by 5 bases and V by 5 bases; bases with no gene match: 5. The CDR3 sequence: CASSASGRETQYF. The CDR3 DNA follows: TGTGCCAGCAGCGCTAGCGGCCGGGAGACCCAGTACTTC.

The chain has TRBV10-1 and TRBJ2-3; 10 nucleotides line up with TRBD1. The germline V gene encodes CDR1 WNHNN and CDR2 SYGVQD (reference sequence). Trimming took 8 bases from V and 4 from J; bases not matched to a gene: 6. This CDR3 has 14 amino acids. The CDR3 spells CASRRDRGADTQYF. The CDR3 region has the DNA TGCGCCAGCCGCCGGGACAGGGGTGCAGATACGCAGTATTTT.

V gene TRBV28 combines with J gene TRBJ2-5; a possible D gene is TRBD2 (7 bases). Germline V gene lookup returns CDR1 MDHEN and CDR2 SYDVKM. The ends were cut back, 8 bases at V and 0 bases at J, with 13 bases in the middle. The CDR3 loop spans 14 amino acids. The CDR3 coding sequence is TGTGCCAGCCGGGGGGCTCTAGACCAAGAGACCCAGTACTTC. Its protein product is CASRGALDQETQYF.

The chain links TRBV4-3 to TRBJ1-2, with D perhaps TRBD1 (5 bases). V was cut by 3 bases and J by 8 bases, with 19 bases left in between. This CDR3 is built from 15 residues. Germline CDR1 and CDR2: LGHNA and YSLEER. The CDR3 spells CASSQDPRGLRGYTF. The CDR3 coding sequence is TGCGCCAGCAGCCAGGACCCAAGGGGCCTGCGAGGCTACACCTTC.

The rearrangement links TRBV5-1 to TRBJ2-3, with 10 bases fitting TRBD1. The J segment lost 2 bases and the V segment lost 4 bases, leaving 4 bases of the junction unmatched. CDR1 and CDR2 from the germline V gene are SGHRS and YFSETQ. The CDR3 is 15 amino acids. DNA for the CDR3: TGCGCCAGCAGCCCTGACAGGGGGCTCACAGATACGCAGTATTTT. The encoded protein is CASSPDRGLTDTQYF.

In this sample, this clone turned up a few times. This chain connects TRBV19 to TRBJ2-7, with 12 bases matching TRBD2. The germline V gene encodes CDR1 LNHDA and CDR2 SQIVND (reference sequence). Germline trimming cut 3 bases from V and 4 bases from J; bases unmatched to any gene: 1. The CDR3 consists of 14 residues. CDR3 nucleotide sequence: TGTGCCAGTAGTATTGGGACTAGCGGGTACGAGCAGTACTTC. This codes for CASSIGTSGYEQYF.

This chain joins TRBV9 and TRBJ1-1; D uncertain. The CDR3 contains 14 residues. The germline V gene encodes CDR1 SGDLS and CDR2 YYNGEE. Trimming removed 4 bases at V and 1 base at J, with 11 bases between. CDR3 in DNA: TGTGCCAGCAGCCCGTCCCCAGAGAACACTGAAGCTTTCTTT. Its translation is CASSPSPENTEAFF.

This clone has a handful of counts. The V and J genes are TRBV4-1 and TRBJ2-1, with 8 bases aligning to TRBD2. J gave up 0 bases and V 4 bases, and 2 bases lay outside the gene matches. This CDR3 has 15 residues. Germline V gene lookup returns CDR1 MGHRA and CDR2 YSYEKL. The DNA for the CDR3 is TGCGCCAGCAGCCGAAGCGGGAGCTCCTACAATGAGCAGTTCTTC. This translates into CASSRSGSSYNEQFF.

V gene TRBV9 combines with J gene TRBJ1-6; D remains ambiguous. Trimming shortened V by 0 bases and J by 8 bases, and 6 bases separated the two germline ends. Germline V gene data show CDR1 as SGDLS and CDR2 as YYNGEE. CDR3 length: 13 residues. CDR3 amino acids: CASSVATDSPLHF. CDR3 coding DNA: TGTGCCAGCAGCGTAGCTACGGATTCACCCCTCCACTTT.

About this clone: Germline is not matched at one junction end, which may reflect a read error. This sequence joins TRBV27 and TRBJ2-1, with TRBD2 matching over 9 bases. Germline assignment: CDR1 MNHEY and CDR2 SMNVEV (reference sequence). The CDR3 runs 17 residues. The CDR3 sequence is CASSLLVLAGTYNEQFF. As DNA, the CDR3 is TGTGCCAGCAGCTTATTGGTCCTAGCGGGGACCTACAATGAGCAGTTCTTC.

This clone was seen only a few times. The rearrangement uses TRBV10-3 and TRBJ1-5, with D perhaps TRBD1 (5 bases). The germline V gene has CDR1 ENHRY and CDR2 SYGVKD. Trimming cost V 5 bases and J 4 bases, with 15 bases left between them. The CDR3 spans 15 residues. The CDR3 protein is CAISWTTDGNQPQHF. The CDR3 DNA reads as TGTGCCATCAGTTGGACAACTGACGGTAATCAGCCCCAGCATTTT.

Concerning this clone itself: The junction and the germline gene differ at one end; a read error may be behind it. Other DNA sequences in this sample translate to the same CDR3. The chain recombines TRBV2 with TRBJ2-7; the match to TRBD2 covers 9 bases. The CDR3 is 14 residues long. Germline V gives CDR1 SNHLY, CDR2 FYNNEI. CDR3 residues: CASSRRTSAYEQYF. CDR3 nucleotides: TGTGCTAGCAGCCGCCGGACTAGCGCCTACGAGCAGTACTTC.